The rows below give T cell receptor beta chains drawn from one sample of a study of human T cells and chemical hapten exposure. MiXCR, run by TCRdb on the RACE reads, gives a single entry per CDR3 protein. Of 100,000 to 120,000 distinct CDR3 sequences listed, less than 40% were seen once; the top ten hold less than 3%. The starting material was whole blood, obtained in connection with sensitization to the hapten diphenylcyclopropenone (DPC). Receptors were obtained from a man between 40 and 49 years old with alopecia areata. Some clones in this sample may be carry-over from other donors' samples. CDR3s include the opening cysteine and the closing phenylalanine or tryptophan. D genes are given only for firm matches. Not every row has a clone size; where given, it reads once, few, many or a size class.

cdr3_length j_call clone_size v_call d_call cdr3_nt cdr3_aa
16 TRBJ2-7 few TRBV29-1 TRBD2 TGCAGCGTTACCGGGACTAGCGGGGCTCATAACTACGAGCAGTACTTC CSVTGTSGAHNYEQYF
16 TRBJ2-1 NA TRBV21-1 NA TGTGCCAGCAGCAAAGAACGACAGGGGACCTACAATGAGCAGTTCTTC CASSKERQGTYNEQFF
13 TRBJ2-7 NA TRBV6-5 TRBD2 TGTGCCAGCCGGCGAGCGGGAGTTTACGAGCAGTACTTC CASRRAGVYEQYF
12 TRBJ1-1 NA TRBV18 NA TGTGCCAGCTCACCGAGTGTAACTGAAGCTTTCTTT CASSPSVTEAFF
12 TRBJ1-1 NA TRBV5-1 NA TGCGCCAGCAGCTTTTCGGCCGCTGAAGCTTTCTTT CASSFSAAEAFF
15 TRBJ2-7 NA TRBV5-1 TRBD1 TGCGCCAGCAGTCTGGCCGGGACAGGGGCCTGGGAGCAGTACTTC CASSLAGTGAWEQYF
14 TRBJ2-6 NA TRBV19 NA TGTGCCAGTAGGGACCCTTCTGGGGCCAACGTCCTGACTTTC CASRDPSGANVLTF
15 TRBJ1-5 few TRBV27 NA TGTGCCAGCAGCTGGGGCGGGGGGATCAATCAGCCCCAGCATTTT CASSWGGGINQPQHF
15 TRBJ2-7 NA TRBV4-1 NA TGCGCCAGCAGCCAAGAGAGGGGCATCGGGTACGAGCAGTACTTC CASSQERGIGYEQYF
14 TRBJ2-1 NA TRBV20-1 NA TGCAGTGCTAGAGTGACTCAGTCCTACAATGAGCAGTTCTTC CSARVTQSYNEQFF
16 TRBJ2-5 few TRBV18 TRBD2 TGTGCCAGCTCACCCCTGCGATGGGAGGGCCGTGAGACCCAGTACTTC CASSPLRWEGRETQYF
14 TRBJ1-1 NA TRBV20-1 NA TGCAGTGCTAGAGGAGCCGGGCCCTCGTCCGGAGCTTTCTTT CSARGAGPSSGAFF
14 TRBJ2-7 NA TRBV5-6 NA TGTGCCAGCAGCTTGAGGCTAGCGTTCTACGAGCAGTACTTC CASSLRLAFYEQYF
15 TRBJ2-1 few TRBV24-1 NA TGTGCCACCAGTTCGGACAGTTCATTGGGCAATGAGCAGTTCTTC CATSSDSSLGNEQFF
13 TRBJ1-1 NA TRBV2 NA TGTGCCACCGAGGCGCAGGGTAATACTGAAGCTTTCTTT CATEAQGNTEAFF
13 TRBJ1-5 few TRBV6-5 NA TGTGCCAGCAGGCGAGACTCCAATCAGCCCCAGCATTTT CASRRDSNQPQHF
11 TRBJ2-3 few TRBV10-3 NA TGTGCCATCAGCAACACAGATACGCAGTATTTT CAISNTDTQYF
15 TRBJ1-5 NA TRBV12-3/TRBV12-4 NA TGTGCCAGCAGTTTAAGCCCTTCTAGCAATCAGCCCCAGCATTTT CASSLSPSSNQPQHF
15 TRBJ2-3 NA TRBV30 NA TGTGCCTGGGCGGGCAAGACTAGTTTGCTAGATACGCAGTATTTT CAWAGKTSLLDTQYF
16 TRBJ2-3 few TRBV18 TRBD2 TGTGCCAGCTCAACGTTATCCGGGACTAGCGCGGATACGCAGTATTTT CASSTLSGTSADTQYF
18 TRBJ2-1 NA TRBV3-1 TRBD1 TGTGCCAGCAGCCAAGAGGGAGAATGGGACAGCGGCGGGCATGAGCAGTTCTTC CASSQEGEWDSGGHEQFF
12 TRBJ1-2 NA TRBV12-3/TRBV12-4 NA TGTGCCAGCAAAACACGAGACTATGGCTACACCTTC CASKTRDYGYTF
13 TRBJ2-2 few TRBV24-1 TRBD1 TGTGCAACAGGGGGCGAGAACACCGGGGAGCTGTTTTTT CATGGENTGELFF
12 TRBJ2-1 NA TRBV29-1 NA TGCAGCGCCCAGGGACACTACAATGAGCAGTTCTTC CSAQGHYNEQFF
19 TRBJ2-2 NA TRBV6-6 TRBD2 TGTGCCAGCAGTCACTTACTAGCGGGACCAACGGGTGGCACCGGGGAGCTGTTTTTT CASSHLLAGPTGGTGELFF
15 TRBJ2-5 NA TRBV12-3/TRBV12-4 TRBD2 TGTGCCAGCAGTTTTGGAGGGAGGGCCGCGGAGACCCAGTACTTC CASSFGGRAAETQYF
15 TRBJ1-1 few TRBV20-1 NA TGCAGTGCTAGAGTATTAAAGGGGGGGAACACTGAAGCTTTCTTT CSARVLKGGNTEAFF
16 TRBJ1-5 few TRBV6-2/TRBV6-3 NA TGTGCCAGCAGTTACAGACAGTTCCCAGGGGATCAGCCCCAGCATTTT CASSYRQFPGDQPQHF
14 TRBJ1-1 few TRBV10-3 TRBD1 TGTGCCATCAGGGGGACAGGGGGAGGCACTGAAGCTTTCTTT CAIRGTGGGTEAFF
19 TRBJ1-5 few TRBV6-4 NA TGTGCCAGCAGTGACTGCGATGACAGTGCATGCCCTTGTAATCAGCCCCAGCATTTT CASSDCDDSACPCNQPQHF
8 TRBJ2-5 few TRBV29-1 NA TGCAGCACTGAGACCCAGTACTTC CSTETQYF
13 TRBJ1-5 few TRBV20-1 NA TGCAGTGCTAAAAGGACAAATACAGAGCCCCAGCATTTT CSAKRTNTEPQHF
13 TRBJ2-7 few TRBV4-3 TRBD2 TGCGCCAGCAGCCAGGGACTAGTCTACGAGCAGTACTTC CASSQGLVYEQYF
13 TRBJ2-1 few TRBV7-2 NA TGTGCCAGCAGCTTGGACTCCTTCCATGAGCAGTTCTTC CASSLDSFHEQFF
11 TRBJ1-1 NA TRBV20-1 TRBD1 TGCAGTGCTAGAGAGACAGGGGTGGCTTTCTTT CSARETGVAFF
15 TRBJ2-3 NA TRBV7-9 NA TGTGCCAGCACCCCGGGCCGGATGCTCACAGATACGCAGTATTTT CASTPGRMLTDTQYF
13 TRBJ1-1 NA TRBV27 NA TGTGCCAGCAGATCAAACAGATACACTGAAGCTTTCTTT CASRSNRYTEAFF
14 TRBJ2-1 few TRBV7-2 NA TGTGCCAGCAGCGAAAGGGGGGAGCATGGTGAGCAGTTCTTC CASSERGEHGEQFF
14 TRBJ1-5 few TRBV27 NA TGTGCCAGCAGTCCCGGACCCAATCCAATCCCCCAGCATTTT CASSPGPNPIPQHF
14 TRBJ2-3 NA TRBV5-1 NA TGCGCCAGCAGCTCGGCCAAAAGCACAGATACGCAGTATTTT CASSSAKSTDTQYF
15 TRBJ2-4 NA TRBV10-3 TRBD1 TGTGCCACCTCGGAGACAGGGGGGTCGGGAAACATTCAGTACTTC CATSETGGSGNIQYF
14 TRBJ2-1 NA TRBV6-6 TRBD1 TGTGCCAGCACCCACGGTGGGACAGGGAATGAGCAGTTCTTC CASTHGGTGNEQFF
14 TRBJ1-3 once TRBV3-1 NA TGTGCCAGCAGCCAAAATCCCGGACCGAACACCATATATTTT CASSQNPGPNTIYF